The clone carrying this T cell receptor beta chain was seen only a few times. The germline V and J ends were trimmed by 2 bases and 2 bases, with 13 bases remaining between them. The CDR3 has 16 residues. Per germline, CDR1 SEHNR and CDR2 FQNEAQ (reference sequence). The sample is drawn from a study of T cells in Graves' hyperthyroidism and ophthalmopathy. Template material for amplifying TCR beta CDR3 regions consisted of RNA transcripts. During a first-round RT-PCR of the TCR CDR3, the HTBI primer set was used. TCRdb ran MiXCR on the multiplex PCR reads and lists one entry per CDR3 protein. The data hold roughly 200,000 distinct CDR3 sequences, with around 20% observed a single time.

The rearrangement links TRBV7-9 to TRBJ1-3; tentatively, D is TRBD1 (5 bases). The sequence was obtained from a man in his forties with Graves' hyperthyroidism. Source material: blood. CDR3 in DNA: TGTGCCAGCAGCTTATGGGTCGGGACGGCTGGAAACACCATATATTTT. This translates into CASSLWVGTAGNTIYF.